This TCR beta chain originates from a study of cytomegalovirus exposure and HLA in healthy donors. Germline V gives CDR1 MNHEY, CDR2 SVGAGI. Unmatched junction bases numbered 3, after V lost 0 bases and J lost 8 bases. The CDR3 is made up of 14 amino acids. The PCR made use of 60 Vbeta and 13 Jbeta primers. TCRdb keeps only in-frame clones here, not all; method: immunoSEQ multiplex PCR. The sample contains about 170,000 clones, around 85% of which appear only once. Material: PBMCs. This TCR came from a boy younger than 10 in good health and CMV-seronegative. The J gene is TRBJ1-2, the V gene TRBV6-5, with TRBD1 matching 10 bases. CDR3 DNA: TGTGCCAGCAGTTACTCGACAGGGGGCGGCGGCTACACCTTC. The encoded protein is CASSYSTGGGGYTF.